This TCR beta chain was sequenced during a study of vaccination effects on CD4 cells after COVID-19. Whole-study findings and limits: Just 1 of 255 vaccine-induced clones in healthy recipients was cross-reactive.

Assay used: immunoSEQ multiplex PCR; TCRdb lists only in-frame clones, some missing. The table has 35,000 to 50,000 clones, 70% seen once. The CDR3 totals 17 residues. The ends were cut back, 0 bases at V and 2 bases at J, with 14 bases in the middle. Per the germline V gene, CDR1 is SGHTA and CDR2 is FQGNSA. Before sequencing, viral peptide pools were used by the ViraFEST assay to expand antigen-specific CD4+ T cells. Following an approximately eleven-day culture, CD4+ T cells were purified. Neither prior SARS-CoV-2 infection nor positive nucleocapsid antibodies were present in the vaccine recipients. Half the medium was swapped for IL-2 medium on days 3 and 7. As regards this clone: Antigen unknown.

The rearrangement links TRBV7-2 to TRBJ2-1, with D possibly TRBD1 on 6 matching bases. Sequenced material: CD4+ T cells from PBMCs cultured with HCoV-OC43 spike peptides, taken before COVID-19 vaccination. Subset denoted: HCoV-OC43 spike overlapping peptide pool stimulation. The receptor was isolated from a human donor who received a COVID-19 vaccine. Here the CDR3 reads CASSLAITGYAYNEQFF. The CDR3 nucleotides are TGTGCCAGCAGCTTAGCGATTACAGGGTACGCCTACAATGAGCAGTTCTTC.